This T cell receptor (beta chain) is from a study of blood T cells in healthy people across ages. Per germline, CDR1 ENHRY and CDR2 SYGVKD. The CDR3 is 19 residues long. The V segment lost 4 bases and the J segment 2 bases; nucleotides outside the gene matches: 17. Every donor provided around 9.5 milliliters of peripheral blood. Researchers report isolating at least 6.5 million PBMCs per sample. The second PCR ran roughly 6 to 12 cycles with a sample-barcoded 5' primer and J-beta primers. In TCRdb, the 5' RACE reads were re-called with MiXCR into one record per CDR3 protein. Found here are around 700,000 distinct CDR3 sequences, around a quarter of them singletons; the top ten hold under 10%. These sequences were also reported in another study, on T cells of mothers and their children. That work contributes: Donation was provided by three healthy Caucasian mothers along with their six children. No T cell clones of persistent microchimeric origin were detected.

The TCR was taken from a boy under 18 in good health. This chain uses TRBV10-3 with TRBJ2-5; 9 nucleotides agree with TRBD1. Material: blood. The CDR3 is CAISGYRGRLDFSQETQYF. The DNA for the CDR3 is TGTGCCATCAGTGGATACAGGGGGCGCTTGGATTTTTCACAAGAGACCCAGTACTTC.